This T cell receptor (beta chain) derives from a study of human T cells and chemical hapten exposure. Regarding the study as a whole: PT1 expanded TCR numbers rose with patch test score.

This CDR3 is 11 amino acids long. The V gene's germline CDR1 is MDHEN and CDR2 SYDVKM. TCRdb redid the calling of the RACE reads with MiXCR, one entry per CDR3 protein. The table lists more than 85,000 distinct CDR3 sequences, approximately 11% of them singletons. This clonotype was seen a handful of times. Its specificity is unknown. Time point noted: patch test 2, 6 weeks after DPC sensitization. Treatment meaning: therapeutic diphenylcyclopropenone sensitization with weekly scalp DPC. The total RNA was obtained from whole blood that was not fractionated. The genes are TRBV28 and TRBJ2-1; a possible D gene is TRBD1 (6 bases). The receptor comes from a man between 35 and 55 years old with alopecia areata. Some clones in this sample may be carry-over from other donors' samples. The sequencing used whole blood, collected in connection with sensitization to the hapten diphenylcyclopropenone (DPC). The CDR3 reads CVTGHNNEQFF. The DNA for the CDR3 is TGTGTCACGGGACACAACAATGAGCAGTTCTTC.